This entry is about one T cell receptor beta chain. Its antigen is not known. These data are taken from a study of beta chain features in type 1 diabetes. Findings and limits, study-wide: The naive, central memory and Treg TCRB repertoires looked more alike in patients than they did in healthy donors. Across all four CD4+ subsets, people with type 1 diabetes showed modestly shorter TCRB CDR3s. Researchers caution that PCR might favor shorter templates, equally among patients and controls.

This CDR3 has 14 residues. The germline V gene encodes CDR1 KGHSH and CDR2 LQKENI. Trimming stripped 4 bases from V and 0 bases from J, with 9 bases between. Naive, central memory, regulatory and stem cell-like memory cells within the CD4+ compartment were sorted using CD45RO/CCR7/CD25/CD127/CD95/CD27. Purity exceeding 95% was reached by all sorted populations. Expressed TCRB transcripts were sequenced after all isolated RNA was converted to cDNA. TCRdb keeps only in-frame clones here, not all; method: immunoSEQ multiplex PCR. The repertoire holds under 200,000 clones, with around 8.4% as singletons. Sequenced input: central memory CD4+ T cells from blood. V usage is TRBV18 and J usage is TRBJ1-2; the D gene is possibly TRBD1 (6 bases). This TCR was sampled from a young woman with type 1 diabetes. The DNA of the CDR3 is TGTGCCAGCTCACTGGGGACAACTAACTATGGCTACACCTTC. Translating gives CASSLGTTNYGYTF.